This is a list of T cell receptor beta chains from one sample in a study of cytomegalovirus exposure and HLA in healthy donors. Generated by immunoSEQ multiplex PCR, the TCRdb table keeps only in-frame clones and is missing some. The table includes 200,000 to 300,000 clones, about nine tenths detected once. Sequenced sample: PBMCs. The receptor set was obtained from a woman between 25 and 40 years old in good health and CMV-seronegative. Each CDR3 is given with its conserved first and last residue. Fields, in order: clone size, J gene, V gene, D gene, CDR3 protein, CDR3 DNA. D genes are given only for firm matches. Clone size is not always given. Where it is, it says once, few, many or a class for expanded clones.

clone size: .
J gene: TRBJ2-2
V gene: TRBV28
D gene: .
CDR3 protein: CASSLQDGGIRELFF
CDR3 DNA: TGTGCCAGCAGTTTACAGGACGGAGGGATTCGGGAGCTGTTTTTT

clone size: .
J gene: TRBJ2-1
V gene: TRBV6-4
D gene: TRBD1
CDR3 protein: CASSDSDRGEQFF
CDR3 DNA: TGTGCCAGCAGTGACTCGGACAGGGGGGAGCAGTTCTTC

clone size: .
J gene: TRBJ2-7
V gene: TRBV5-1
D gene: .
CDR3 protein: CASSLASGPPYEQYF
CDR3 DNA: TGCGCCAGCAGCTTGGCCTCAGGACCCCCCTACGAGCAGTACTTC

clone size: .
J gene: TRBJ2-2
V gene: TRBV6-6
D gene: .
CDR3 protein: CASRLLGTTGELFF
CDR3 DNA: TGTGCCAGCCGATTGTTGGGGACCACCGGGGAGCTGTTTTTT

clone size: .
J gene: TRBJ2-3
V gene: TRBV7-8
D gene: .
CDR3 protein: CASSLVTLTDTQYF
CDR3 DNA: TGTGCCAGCAGCTTAGTGACTCTCACAGATACGCAGTATTTT

clone size: .
J gene: TRBJ2-3
V gene: TRBV30
D gene: .
CDR3 protein: CAWSSTDTQYF
CDR3 DNA: TGTGCCTGGAGTTCCACAGATACGCAGTATTTT

clone size: .
J gene: TRBJ2-7
V gene: TRBV19
D gene: .
CDR3 protein: CASSIDSASSYEQYF
CDR3 DNA: TGTGCCAGTAGTATTGACAGTGCAAGCTCCTACGAGCAGTACTTC

clone size: .
J gene: TRBJ1-1
V gene: TRBV27
D gene: TRBD1
CDR3 protein: CASSSLEGAQTEAFF
CDR3 DNA: TGTGCCAGCAGCTCGTTAGAGGGGGCGCAGACTGAAGCTTTCTTT

clone size: .
J gene: TRBJ2-1
V gene: TRBV4-3
D gene: TRBD2
CDR3 protein: CASSHKHPGTSASSSYNEQFF
CDR3 DNA: TGCGCCAGCAGCCATAAACATCCCGGGACTAGCGCTTCGAGCTCCTACAATGAGCAGTTCTTC

clone size: .
J gene: TRBJ2-1
V gene: TRBV28
D gene: TRBD2
CDR3 protein: CASSGTSGSYEQFF
CDR3 DNA: TGTGCCAGCAGCGGGACTAGCGGGAGCTATGAGCAGTTCTTC

clone size: .
J gene: TRBJ2-1
V gene: TRBV11-2
D gene: .
CDR3 protein: CASSLNGASYNEQFF
CDR3 DNA: TGTGCCAGCAGCTTGAACGGAGCCTCCTACAATGAGCAGTTCTTC

clone size: once
J gene: TRBJ2-7
V gene: TRBV29-1
D gene: .
CDR3 protein: CSVETGLSYEQYF
CDR3 DNA: TGCAGCGTTGAAACAGGGCTCTCCTACGAGCAGTACTTC

clone size: .
J gene: TRBJ2-7
V gene: TRBV4-1
D gene: TRBD1
CDR3 protein: CASSQDLTGTGNEQYF
CDR3 DNA: TGCGCCAGCAGCCAAGACCTTACCGGGACAGGGAACGAGCAGTACTTC

clone size: .
J gene: TRBJ2-3
V gene: TRBV28
D gene: .
CDR3 protein: CASSLQGRGGTDTQYF
CDR3 DNA: TGTGCCAGCAGTCTACAAGGAAGAGGGGGCACAGATACGCAGTATTTT

clone size: .
J gene: TRBJ1-1
V gene: TRBV28
D gene: .
CDR3 protein: CASSSGAVENTEAFF
CDR3 DNA: TGTGCCAGCAGTTCGGGGGCGGTCGAGAACACTGAAGCTTTCTTT

clone size: .
J gene: TRBJ1-1
V gene: TRBV6-5
D gene: .
CDR3 protein: CASSPRGLNTEAFF
CDR3 DNA: TGTGCCAGCAGCCCTCGGGGACTGAACACTGAAGCTTTCTTT

clone size: .
J gene: TRBJ2-4
V gene: TRBV29-1
D gene: .
CDR3 protein: CSVESGVLGKNIQYF
CDR3 DNA: TGCAGCGTTGAGTCCGGGGTCCTCGGCAAAAACATTCAGTACTTC

clone size: .
J gene: TRBJ2-7
V gene: TRBV5-6
D gene: TRBD2
CDR3 protein: CASSFRTSGRARYEQYF
CDR3 DNA: TGTGCCAGCAGCTTTAGGACTAGCGGGAGGGCCAGGTACGAGCAGTACTTC

clone size: .
J gene: TRBJ2-7
V gene: TRBV7-2
D gene: TRBD2
CDR3 protein: CASTIALRLATHEQYF
CDR3 DNA: TGTGCCAGCACCATTGCACTGAGACTAGCCACCCACGAGCAGTACTTC

clone size: .
J gene: TRBJ2-7
V gene: TRBV7-6
D gene: .
CDR3 protein: CASSLAEIYEQYF
CDR3 DNA: TGTGCCAGCAGCTTAGCCGAAATCTACGAGCAGTACTTC

clone size: .
J gene: TRBJ1-1
V gene: TRBV7-6
D gene: .
CDR3 protein: CASSLADRNTEAFF
CDR3 DNA: TGTGCCAGCAGCTTAGCCGACAGGAACACTGAAGCTTTCTTT

clone size: .
J gene: TRBJ2-1
V gene: TRBV25-1
D gene: .
CDR3 protein: CASSPLRGNEQFF
CDR3 DNA: TGTGCCAGCAGCCCCTTGAGGGGCAATGAGCAGTTCTTC

clone size: .
J gene: TRBJ2-3
V gene: TRBV11-3
D gene: .
CDR3 protein: CASSSVDRWEKGTDTQYF
CDR3 DNA: TGTGCCAGCAGCTCGGTTGACCGGTGGGAAAAGGGCACAGATACGCAGTATTTT

clone size: .
J gene: TRBJ2-5
V gene: TRBV11-3
D gene: .
CDR3 protein: CASSPFSSVETQYF
CDR3 DNA: TGTGCCAGCAGCCCATTCTCCTCGGTGGAGACCCAGTACTTC

clone size: .
J gene: TRBJ2-3
V gene: TRBV30
D gene: .
CDR3 protein: CAWSVSGVSDTQYF
CDR3 DNA: TGTGCCTGGAGTGTATCTGGCGTGTCAGATACGCAGTATTTT

clone size: .
J gene: TRBJ2-1
V gene: TRBV6-6
D gene: TRBD2
CDR3 protein: CASSSGGGTFDEQFF
CDR3 DNA: TGTGCCAGCAGTTCGGGAGGAGGAACGTTCGATGAGCAGTTCTTC

clone size: .
J gene: TRBJ2-5
V gene: TRBV5-6
D gene: .
CDR3 protein: CASSFLPDSAETQYF
CDR3 DNA: TGTGCCAGCAGCTTCCTTCCCGACTCGGCCGAGACCCAGTACTTC

clone size: few
J gene: TRBJ1-4
V gene: TRBV25-1
D gene: .
CDR3 protein: CASSNPAGAKLFF
CDR3 DNA: TGTGCCAGCAGTAATCCCGCTGGGGCAAAACTGTTTTTT

clone size: .
J gene: TRBJ1-1
V gene: TRBV7-8
D gene: .
CDR3 protein: CASSLNTLNTEAFF
CDR3 DNA: TGTGCCAGCAGCCTCAACACCTTGAACACTGAAGCTTTCTTT

clone size: .
J gene: TRBJ2-2
V gene: TRBV4-2
D gene: TRBD1
CDR3 protein: CASSPRDRNTGELFF
CDR3 DNA: TGTGCCAGCAGCCCCCGGGACAGAAACACCGGGGAGCTGTTTTTT

clone size: .
J gene: TRBJ1-4
V gene: TRBV28
D gene: .
CDR3 protein: CATGTTDEKLFF
CDR3 DNA: TGTGCCACCGGGACGACGGATGAAAAACTGTTTTTT

clone size: .
J gene: TRBJ2-2
V gene: TRBV4-1
D gene: .
CDR3 protein: CASSPLLSSGGELFF
CDR3 DNA: TGCGCCAGCAGCCCCCTATTGAGTTCTGGCGGGGAGCTGTTTTTT

clone size: .
J gene: TRBJ2-3
V gene: TRBV10-3
D gene: TRBD2
CDR3 protein: CAIMGGSSGSDTQYF
CDR3 DNA: TGTGCCATCATGGGAGGATCTAGCGGGAGTGATACGCAGTATTTT

clone size: .
J gene: TRBJ2-7
V gene: TRBV28
D gene: .
CDR3 protein: CASSLAQSYEQYF
CDR3 DNA: TGTGCCAGCAGTTTGGCTCAGTCCTACGAGCAGTACTTC

clone size: .
J gene: TRBJ2-2
V gene: TRBV5-1
D gene: TRBD1
CDR3 protein: CASSLGQGNTGELFF
CDR3 DNA: TGCGCCAGCAGCTTGGGACAGGGTAACACCGGGGAGCTGTTTTTT

clone size: .
J gene: TRBJ1-3
V gene: TRBV6-1
D gene: .
CDR3 protein: CASSVDSLTGNTIYF
CDR3 DNA: TGTGCCAGCAGTGTGGACAGCCTGACTGGAAACACCATATATTTT